This TCR beta chain was identified in a study of PD-L1 blockade in urothelial cancer. Study overall: Males with bladder-origin urothelial cancer made up about 85% of the roughly 29 patients. Blood gave a median around 150,000 T cells. Prior regimens of chemotherapy numbered 0 to 3 per patient. Study-wide points: Blood clones associated with the tumor expanded more at 3 weeks in durable-benefit patients.

Trimming removed 0 bases from V and 4 bases from J, with 17 bases in between. The CDR3 consists of 16 residues. From germline, CDR1 is SGHKS and CDR2 YYEKEE (reference sequence). Time point of the sample: pretreatment peripheral blood. A remark on this clone: Its antigen is still unknown.

The repertoire was sequenced with immunoSEQ multiplex PCR; TCRdb's copy has only in-frame clones and lacks some. The sample lists around 70,000 clones; 84% were seen once. This TCR derives from a woman aged 70-85 years with urothelial cancer. Here the sequenced sample was PBMCs, taken around atezolizumab (anti-PD-L1) treatment. This chain joins TRBV5-5 and TRBJ2-7; D perhaps matches TRBD1 (6 bases). The CDR3 here is CASSLDPGARSYEQYF. For the CDR3, the DNA is TGTGCCAGCAGCTTGGATCCAGGGGCCCGGTCTTACGAGCAGTACTTC. The full variable domain, with the rest looked up from reference TRBV5-5 and TRBJ2-7, is DAGVTQSPTHLIKTRGQQVTLRCSPISGHKSVSWYQQVLGQGPQFIFQYYEKEERGRGNFPDRFSARQFPNYSSELNVNALLLGDSALYLCASSLDPGARSYEQYFGPGTRLTVT.